This note documents a single T cell receptor beta chain sequence. This PCR relied on a set of 60 Vbeta primers and 13 Jbeta primers. Libraries were prepared by immunoSEQ multiplex PCR; TCRdb keeps only in-frame clonotypes and omits some of them. The sample holds roughly 200,000 clones; over 80% are singletons and the top ten take more than 1.5%. This sample was included in a study of cytomegalovirus exposure and HLA in healthy donors. This clonotype originated in a man aged 50 or older in good health and CMV-seronegative. Specimen: PBMCs.

CDR3 nucleotides: TGCGCCAGCAGCCTGGGGACAGGGAATTATGGCTACACCTTC. Encoded protein: CASSLGTGNYGYTF. The genes are TRBV4-3 and TRBJ1-2; 9 bases are a match to TRBD1. V lost 4 bases, J lost 5 bases, and 5 bases stayed unmatched. The CDR3 extends over 14 amino acids. Germline V gene lookup returns CDR1 LGHNA and CDR2 YSLEER.